This TCR beta chain derives from a study of blood T cell repertoires in COVID-19. Study in general: Whether acute or convalescent, the COVID-19 samples came from the United States, Italy and Spain.

The V end lost 5 bases, the J end lost 8 bases, and 9 bases lay between the germline ends. CDR1 and CDR2 from the germline V gene are MNHEY and SVGAGI. The CDR3 runs 11 residues. Per the study methods: Reference gene primer amplification yielded estimated nucleated cell counts. Sequencing used immunoSEQ multiplex PCR; TCRdb keeps in-frame clones, though not all of them. The D gene and trimming were derived from the DNA, and the V and J assignments and clone size from that table. The sample includes approximately 330,000 clones, 80% to 90% of them seen just once. This sequence originates from a woman aged 40 to 50 with acute COVID-19. The chain has TRBV6-5 and TRBJ1-2, with TRBD1 as a possible D gene (6 bases). The sequenced sample was PBMCs or T cells enriched from blood (not recorded which). CDR3 nucleotide sequence: TGTGCCAGCAGTACTACAGGGGGCTACACCTTC. It codes for CASSTTGGYTF.